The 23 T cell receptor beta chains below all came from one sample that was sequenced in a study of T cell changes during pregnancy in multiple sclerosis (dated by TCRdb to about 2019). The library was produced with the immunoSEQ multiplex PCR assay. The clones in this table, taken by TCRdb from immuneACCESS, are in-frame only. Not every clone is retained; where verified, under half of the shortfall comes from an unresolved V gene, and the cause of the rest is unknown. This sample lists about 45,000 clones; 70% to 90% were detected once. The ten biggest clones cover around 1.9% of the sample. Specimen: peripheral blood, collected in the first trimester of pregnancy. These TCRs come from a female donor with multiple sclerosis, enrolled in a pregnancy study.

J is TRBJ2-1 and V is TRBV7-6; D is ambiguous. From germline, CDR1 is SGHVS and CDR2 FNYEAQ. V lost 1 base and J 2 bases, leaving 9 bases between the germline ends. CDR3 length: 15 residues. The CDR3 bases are TGTGCCAGCAGCTTAGGTAGCAGCCCCTACAATGAGCAGTTCTTC. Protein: CASSLGSSPYNEQFF.

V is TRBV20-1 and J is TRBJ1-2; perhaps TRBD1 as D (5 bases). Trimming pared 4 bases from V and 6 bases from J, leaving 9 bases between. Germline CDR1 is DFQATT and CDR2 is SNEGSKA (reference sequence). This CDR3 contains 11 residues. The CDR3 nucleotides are TGCAGTGCTAAGGGGATTCATGGCTACACCTTC. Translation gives CSAKGIHGYTF.

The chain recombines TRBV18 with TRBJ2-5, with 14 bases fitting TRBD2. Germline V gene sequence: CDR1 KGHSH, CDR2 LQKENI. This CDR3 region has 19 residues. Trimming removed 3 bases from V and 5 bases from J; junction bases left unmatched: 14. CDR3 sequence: CASSPALGLAGASAETQYF. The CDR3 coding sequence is TGTGCCAGCTCACCCGCCCTGGGACTAGCGGGGGCCTCCGCGGAGACCCAGTACTTC.

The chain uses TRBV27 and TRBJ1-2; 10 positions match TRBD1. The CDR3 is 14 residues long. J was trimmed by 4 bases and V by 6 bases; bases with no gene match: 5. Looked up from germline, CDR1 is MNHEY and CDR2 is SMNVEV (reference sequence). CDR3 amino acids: CASRDRGLGYGYTF. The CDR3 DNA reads TGTGCCAGCAGAGACAGGGGGCTGGGCTATGGCTACACCTTC.

The CDR3 region has the DNA TGTGCCAGCAGCCCTCAAGCTCTTGCCGGGGAGCTGTTTTTT. Translated, it gives CASSPQALAGELFF. The chain is built from TRBV7-3 and TRBJ2-2; D gene uncertain. Germline CDR1 is SGHTA and CDR2 is FQGTGA. The CDR3 has 14 amino acids. V dropped 5 bases and J dropped 6 bases, with 13 bases sitting between them.

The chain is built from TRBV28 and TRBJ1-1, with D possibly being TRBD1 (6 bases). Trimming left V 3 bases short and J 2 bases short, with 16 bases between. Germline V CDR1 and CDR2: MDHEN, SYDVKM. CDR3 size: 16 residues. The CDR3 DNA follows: TGTGCCAGCAGTTTTGGGGGGGCTGGGGGTAACACTGAAGCTTTCTTT. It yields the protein CASSFGGAGGNTEAFF.

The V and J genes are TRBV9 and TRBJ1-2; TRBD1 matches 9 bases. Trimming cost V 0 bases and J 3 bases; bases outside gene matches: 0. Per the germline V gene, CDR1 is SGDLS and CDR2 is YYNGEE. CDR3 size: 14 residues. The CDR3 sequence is CASSVGQGDYGYTF. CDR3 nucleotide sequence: TGTGCCAGCAGCGTAGGACAGGGGGACTATGGCTACACCTTC. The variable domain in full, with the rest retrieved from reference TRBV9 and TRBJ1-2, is DSGVTQTPKHLITATGQRVTLRCSPRSGDLSVYWYQQSLDQGLQFLIQYYNGEERAKGNILERFSAQQFPDLHSELNLSSLELGDSALYFCASSVGQGDYGYTFGSGTRLTVV.

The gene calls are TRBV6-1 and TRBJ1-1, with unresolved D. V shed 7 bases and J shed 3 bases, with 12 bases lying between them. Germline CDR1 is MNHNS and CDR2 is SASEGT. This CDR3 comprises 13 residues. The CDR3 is CASIIGLDTEAFF. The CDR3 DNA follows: TGTGCCAGCATCATAGGACTAGACACTGAAGCTTTCTTT.

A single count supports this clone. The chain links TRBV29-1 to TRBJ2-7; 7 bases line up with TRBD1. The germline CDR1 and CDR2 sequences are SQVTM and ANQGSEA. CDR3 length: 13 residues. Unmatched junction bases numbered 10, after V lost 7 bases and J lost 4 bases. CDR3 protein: CSALDRSPYEQYF. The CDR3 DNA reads TGCAGCGCCCTGGACAGGAGCCCTTACGAGCAGTACTTC.

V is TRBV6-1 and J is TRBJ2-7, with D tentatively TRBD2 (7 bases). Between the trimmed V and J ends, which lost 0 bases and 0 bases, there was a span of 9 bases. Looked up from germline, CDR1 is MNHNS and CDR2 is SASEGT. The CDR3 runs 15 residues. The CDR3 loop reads CASSEAGGGSYEQYF. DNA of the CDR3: TGTGCCAGCAGTGAAGCGGGAGGGGGCTCCTACGAGCAGTACTTC.

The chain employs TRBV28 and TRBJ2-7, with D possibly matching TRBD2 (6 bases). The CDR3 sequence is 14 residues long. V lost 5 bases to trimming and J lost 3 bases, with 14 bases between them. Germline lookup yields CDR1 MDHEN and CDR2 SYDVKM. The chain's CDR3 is CASSRGGEGYEQYF. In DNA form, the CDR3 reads TGTGCCAGCAGTCGAGGAGGGGAAGGCTACGAGCAGTACTTC.

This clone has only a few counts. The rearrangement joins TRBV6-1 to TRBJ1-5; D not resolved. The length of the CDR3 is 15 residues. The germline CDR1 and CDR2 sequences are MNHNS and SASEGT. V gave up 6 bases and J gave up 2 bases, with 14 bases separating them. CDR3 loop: CASRDQDIGNQPQHF. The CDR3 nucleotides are TGTGCCAGCAGGGATCAGGATATCGGCAATCAGCCCCAGCATTTT.

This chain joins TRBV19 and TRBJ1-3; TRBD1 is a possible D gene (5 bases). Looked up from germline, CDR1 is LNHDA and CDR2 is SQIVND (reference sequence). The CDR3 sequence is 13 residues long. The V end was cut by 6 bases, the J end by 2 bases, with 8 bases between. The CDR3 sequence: CASSGTAGNTIYF. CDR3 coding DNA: TGTGCCAGTAGCGGGACTGCTGGAAACACCATATATTTT. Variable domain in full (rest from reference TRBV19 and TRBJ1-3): DGGITQSPKYLFRKEGQNVTLSCEQNLNHDAMYWYRQDPGQGLRLIYYSQIVNDFQKGDIAEGYSVSREKKESFPLTVTSAQKNPTAFYLCASSGTAGNTIYFGEGSWLTVV.

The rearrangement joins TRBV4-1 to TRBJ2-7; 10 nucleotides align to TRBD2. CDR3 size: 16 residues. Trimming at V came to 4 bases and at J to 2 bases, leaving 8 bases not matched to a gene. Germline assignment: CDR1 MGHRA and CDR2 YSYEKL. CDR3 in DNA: TGCGCCAGCAGCCGGGGTAGCGGGGGGACTACCTACGAGCAGTACTTC. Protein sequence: CASSRGSGGTTYEQYF.

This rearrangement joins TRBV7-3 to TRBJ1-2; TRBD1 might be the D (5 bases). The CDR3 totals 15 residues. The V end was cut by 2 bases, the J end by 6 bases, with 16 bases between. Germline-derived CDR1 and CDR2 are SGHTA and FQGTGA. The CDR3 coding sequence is TGTGCCAGCAGCTTATTTCGCGGGGGTGTGGATGGCTACACCTTC. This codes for CASSLFRGGVDGYTF.

The DNA for the CDR3 is TGTGCCACCAGCAGAGCACAGGAGCTCCCCTATGGCTACACCTTC. Its translation is CATSRAQELPYGYTF. The chain has TRBV15 and TRBJ1-2; D perhaps matches TRBD1 (5 bases). This CDR3 comprises 15 residues. V was shortened by 1 base and J by 4 bases, with 13 bases between the two germline ends. CDR1 is LNHNV, CDR2 YYDKDF, per germline (reference sequence).

CDR3 nucleotide sequence: TGTGCCAGCAGTCTCGACAGGGGCGTGGACGAGCAGTACTTC. Residues: CASSLDRGVDEQYF. V and J are TRBV2 and TRBJ2-7; 8 nucleotides align to TRBD1. With V trimmed by 5 bases and J by 5 bases, 8 bases remained unmatched. The CDR3 loop spans 14 amino acids. The germline gives CDR1 SNHLY, CDR2 FYNNEI.

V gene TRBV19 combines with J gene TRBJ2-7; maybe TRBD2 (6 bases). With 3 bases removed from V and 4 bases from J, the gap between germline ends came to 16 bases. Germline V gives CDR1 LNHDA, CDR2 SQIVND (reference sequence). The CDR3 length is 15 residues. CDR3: CASSIPGGRNYEQYF. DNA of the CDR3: TGTGCCAGTAGTATCCCCGGGGGACGCAATTACGAGCAGTACTTC.

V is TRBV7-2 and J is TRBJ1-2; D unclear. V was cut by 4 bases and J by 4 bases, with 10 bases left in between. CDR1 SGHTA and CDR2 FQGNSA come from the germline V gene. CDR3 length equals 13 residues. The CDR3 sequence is CASSSRVGYGYTF. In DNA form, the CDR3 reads TGTGCCAGCAGCTCACGGGTTGGCTATGGCTACACCTTC.

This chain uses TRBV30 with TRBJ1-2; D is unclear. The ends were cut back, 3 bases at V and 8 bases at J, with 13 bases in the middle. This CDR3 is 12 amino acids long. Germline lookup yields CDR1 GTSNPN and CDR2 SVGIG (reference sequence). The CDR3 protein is CAWSREDWGYTF. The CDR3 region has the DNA TGTGCCTGGAGCCGGGAGGATTGGGGCTACACCTTC.

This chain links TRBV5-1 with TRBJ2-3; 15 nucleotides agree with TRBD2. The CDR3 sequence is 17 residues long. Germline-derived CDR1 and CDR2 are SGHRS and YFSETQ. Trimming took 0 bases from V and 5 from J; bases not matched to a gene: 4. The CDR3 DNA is TGCGCCAGCAGCTTGGAACCGGGACTAGCGGGGGGAGATACGCAGTATTTT. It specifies CASSLEPGLAGGDTQYF.

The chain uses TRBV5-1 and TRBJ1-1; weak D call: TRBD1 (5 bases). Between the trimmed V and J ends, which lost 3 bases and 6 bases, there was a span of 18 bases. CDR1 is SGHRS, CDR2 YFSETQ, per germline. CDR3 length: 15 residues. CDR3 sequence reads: CASSWGGRTDAEAFF. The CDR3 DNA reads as TGCGCCAGCAGCTGGGGGGGGAGAACAGACGCTGAAGCTTTCTTT.

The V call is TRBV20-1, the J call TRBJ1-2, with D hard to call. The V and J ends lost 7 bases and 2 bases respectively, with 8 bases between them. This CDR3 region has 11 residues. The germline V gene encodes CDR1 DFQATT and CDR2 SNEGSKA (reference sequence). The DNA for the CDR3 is TGCAGTGTTGGGCAGAACTATGGCTACACCTTC. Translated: CSVGQNYGYTF.